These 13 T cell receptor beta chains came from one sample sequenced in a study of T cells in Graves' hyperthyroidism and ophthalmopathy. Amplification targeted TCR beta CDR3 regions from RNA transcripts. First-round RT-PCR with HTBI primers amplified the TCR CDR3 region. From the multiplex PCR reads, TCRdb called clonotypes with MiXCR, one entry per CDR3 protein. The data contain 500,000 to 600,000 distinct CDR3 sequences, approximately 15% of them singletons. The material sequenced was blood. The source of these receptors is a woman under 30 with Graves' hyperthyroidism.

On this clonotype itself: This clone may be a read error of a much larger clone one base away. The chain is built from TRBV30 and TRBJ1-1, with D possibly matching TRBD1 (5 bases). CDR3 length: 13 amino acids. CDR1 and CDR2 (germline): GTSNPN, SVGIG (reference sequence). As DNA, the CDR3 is TGTGCCTGGAGTGTATACAGGAACACTGAAGCTCTCTTT. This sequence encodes CAWSVYRNTEALF.

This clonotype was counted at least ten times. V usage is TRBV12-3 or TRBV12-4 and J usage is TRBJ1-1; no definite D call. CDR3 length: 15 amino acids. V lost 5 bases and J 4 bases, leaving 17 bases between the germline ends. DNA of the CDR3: TGTGCCAGCAGTACCTACACGGTTAGTGGCACTGAAGCTTTCTTT. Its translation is CASSTYTVSGTEAFF.

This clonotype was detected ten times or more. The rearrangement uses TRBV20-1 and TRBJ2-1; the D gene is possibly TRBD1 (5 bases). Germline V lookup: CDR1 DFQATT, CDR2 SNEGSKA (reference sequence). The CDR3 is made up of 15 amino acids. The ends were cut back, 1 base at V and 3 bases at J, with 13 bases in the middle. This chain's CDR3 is CSARGPGHHYNEQFF. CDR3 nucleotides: TGCAGTGCTAGAGGTCCCGGACACCACTACAATGAGCAGTTCTTC.

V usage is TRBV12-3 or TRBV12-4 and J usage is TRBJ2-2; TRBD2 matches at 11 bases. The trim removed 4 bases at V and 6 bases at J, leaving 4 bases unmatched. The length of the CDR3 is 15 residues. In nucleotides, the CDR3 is TGTGCCAGCAGTTCTACTAGCGGGAGATCCGGGGAGCTGTTTTTT. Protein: CASSSTSGRSGELFF.

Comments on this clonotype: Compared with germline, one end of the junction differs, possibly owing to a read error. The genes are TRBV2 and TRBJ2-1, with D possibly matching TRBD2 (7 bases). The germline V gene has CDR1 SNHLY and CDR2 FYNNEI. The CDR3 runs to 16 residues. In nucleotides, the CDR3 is TGTGCCACCAGTGACCCCTCGGGGGGCGCTTACAATGAGCAGTTCTTC. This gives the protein CATSDPSGGAYNEQFF.

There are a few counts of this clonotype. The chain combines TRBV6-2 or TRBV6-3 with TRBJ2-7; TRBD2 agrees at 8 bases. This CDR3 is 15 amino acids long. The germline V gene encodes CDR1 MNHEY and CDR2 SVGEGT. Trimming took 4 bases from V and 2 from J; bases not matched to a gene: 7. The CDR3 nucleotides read TGTGCCAGCAGTTTAAAGCGGGGGCCTACCTACGAGCAGTACTTC. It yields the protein CASSLKRGPTYEQYF.

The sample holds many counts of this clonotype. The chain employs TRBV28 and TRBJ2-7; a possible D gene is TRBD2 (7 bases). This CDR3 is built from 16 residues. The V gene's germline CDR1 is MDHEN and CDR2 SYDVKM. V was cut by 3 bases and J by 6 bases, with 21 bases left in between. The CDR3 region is CASSFGGATRLGEQYF. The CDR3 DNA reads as TGTGCCAGCAGTTTTGGGGGGGCGACGAGGTTGGGCGAGCAGTACTTC.

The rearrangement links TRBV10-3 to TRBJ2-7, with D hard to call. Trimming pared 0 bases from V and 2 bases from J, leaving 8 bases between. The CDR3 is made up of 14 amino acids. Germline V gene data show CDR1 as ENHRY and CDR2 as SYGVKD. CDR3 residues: CAISESGGTYEQYF. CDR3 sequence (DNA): TGTGCCATCAGTGAGTCAGGCGGAACCTACGAGCAGTACTTC.

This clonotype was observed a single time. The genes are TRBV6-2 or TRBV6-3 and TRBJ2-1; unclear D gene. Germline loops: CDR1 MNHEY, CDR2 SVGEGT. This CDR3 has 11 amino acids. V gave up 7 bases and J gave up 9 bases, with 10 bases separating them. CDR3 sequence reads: CASTHLGEQFF. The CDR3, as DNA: TGTGCCAGCACCCACCTAGGTGAGCAGTTCTTC.

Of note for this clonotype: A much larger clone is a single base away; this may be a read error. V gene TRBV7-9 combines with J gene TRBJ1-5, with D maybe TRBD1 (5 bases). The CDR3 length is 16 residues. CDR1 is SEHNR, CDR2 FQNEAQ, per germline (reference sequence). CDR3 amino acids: CASSLGQGVGNQPLHF. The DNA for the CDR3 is TGTGCCAGCAGCTTAGGGCAGGGCGTTGGCAATCAGCCCCTGCATTTT.

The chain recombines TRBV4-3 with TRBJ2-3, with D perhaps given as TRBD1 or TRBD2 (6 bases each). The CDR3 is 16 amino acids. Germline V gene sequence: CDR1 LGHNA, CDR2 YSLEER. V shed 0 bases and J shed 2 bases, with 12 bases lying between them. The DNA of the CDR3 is TGCGCCAGCAGCCAAGACACCCGGGGGCACACAGATACGCAGTATTTT. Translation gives CASSQDTRGHTDTQYF.

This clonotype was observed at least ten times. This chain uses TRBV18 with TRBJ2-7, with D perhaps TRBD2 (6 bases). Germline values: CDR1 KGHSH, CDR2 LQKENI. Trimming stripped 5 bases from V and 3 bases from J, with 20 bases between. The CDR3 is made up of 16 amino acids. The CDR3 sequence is CASSTTPGRRDYEQYF. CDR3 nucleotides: TGTGCCAGCTCAACTACTCCGGGACGGCGGGACTACGAGCAGTACTTC.

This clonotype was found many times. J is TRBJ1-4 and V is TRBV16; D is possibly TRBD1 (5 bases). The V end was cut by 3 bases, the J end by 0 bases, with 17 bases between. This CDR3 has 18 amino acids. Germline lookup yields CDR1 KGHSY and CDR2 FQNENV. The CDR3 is CASSQGSRTFATNEKLFF. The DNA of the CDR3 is TGTGCCAGCAGCCAGGGGAGCCGGACATTTGCAACTAATGAAAAACTGTTTTTT.